This T cell receptor (beta chain) derives from a study of T cell repertoires in cytomegalovirus infection. Trimming removed 6 bases from V and 4 bases from J; junction bases left unmatched: 9. In germline, CDR1 is SGHRS, CDR2 YFSETQ. This CDR3 contains 14 residues. About this clonotype: The antigen is unknown.

TCRdb redid the calling of the reads with MiXCR, one entry per CDR3 protein. The repertoire has around 360,000 distinct CDR3 sequences, just under 35% of them found once; the top ten carry about 13%. The sequenced sample was cultured PBMCs, obtained from culture after CMV antigen stimulation. The sequence was obtained from a human donor in good health (CMV status not recorded). Some clones in this sample may be carry-over from other donors' samples. The V and J genes are TRBV5-1 and TRBJ2-7; 8 bases are shared with TRBD1. Written as DNA, the CDR3 is TGCGCCAGCACGGATACAGGGGGGAATTACGAGCAGTACTTC. Protein sequence: CASTDTGGNYEQYF.